The entry below gives a single T cell receptor (beta chain) sequence along with its context. By sample share, this clonotype is medium-sized (0.01 to 0.1%). No antigen is known for it. No base-level quality is on record; no much larger clone is a single base apart. This record comes from a study of CD4 and CD8 cells across lung adenocarcinoma regions (dated by TCRdb to 2017 to 2018). Notes on the research overall: Intratumor heterogeneity of the T cell receptor repertoire was examined by comparing tumor centers with tumor margins.

The donors were patients who had localized lung adenocarcinoma, which is a subtype of non-small cell lung cancer. These samples came from the margins of localized lung adenocarcinomas. CD4+ T cells from tumor tissue were profiled separately from CD8+ T cells for TCR repertoire analysis. Libraries were made using PCR. The instrument given in TCRdb is HiSeq X Ten. Starting from the raw public reads, TCRdb applied fastp trimming at Q25, assembled clones with MiXCR and retained in-frame beta chains. Each CDR3 protein appears once, grouped with its most common genes and DNA. The sample profile shows about 9,600 distinct CDR3 sequences; around 49% of them were found once. Of the sample, under 20% is held by the ten largest clones. There are 14 amino acids in the CDR3, from cysteine to phenylalanine inclusive. Just the 42-base CDR3 DNA is kept, in frame starting at base 1. CDR1 and CDR2 are drawn from the germline V gene (reference sequence): DFQATT, SNEGSKA. Trimming at the junction amounts to 6 bases on V and 3 bases on J, and the germline ends lie 15 bases apart.

What was sequenced was CD4+ T cells from the margin of a lung tumor. Sample cell subset or site, as interpreted from the label and publication: tumor margin region. The TCR comes from a male donor with lung adenocarcinoma. The CD4 and CD8 labels of this study may be unreliable. The chain is encoded by TRBV20-1 joined to TRBJ2-4; TRBD1 might be the D gene, on 5 matching bases. In nucleotide form, the sequence is TGCAGTGCGGCCCACAATCAGGGCAAAAACATTCAGTACTTC. This codes for CSAAHNQGKNIQYF.